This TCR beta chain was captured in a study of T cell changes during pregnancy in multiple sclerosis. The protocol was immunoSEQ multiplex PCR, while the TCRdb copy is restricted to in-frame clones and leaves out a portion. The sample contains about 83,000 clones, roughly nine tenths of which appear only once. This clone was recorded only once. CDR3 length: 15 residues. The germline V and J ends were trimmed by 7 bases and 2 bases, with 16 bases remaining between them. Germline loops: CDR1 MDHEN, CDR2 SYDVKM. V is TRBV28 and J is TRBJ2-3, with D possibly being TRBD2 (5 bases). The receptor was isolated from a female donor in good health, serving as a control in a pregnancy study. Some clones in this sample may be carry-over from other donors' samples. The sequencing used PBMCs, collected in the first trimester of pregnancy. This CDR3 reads CASKGASRLTDTQYF. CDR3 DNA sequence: TGTGCCAGCAAGGGTGCTAGCAGACTCACAGATACGCAGTATTTT.